This T cell receptor (beta chain) was identified in a study of blood T cell repertoires in COVID-19. About the research overall: There were acute and convalescent COVID-19 samples, and they came from the United States, Italy and Spain. T cells, B-cell-depleted T cells, or PBMCs supplied cDNA or gDNA.

Donors in Cohort 3 counted as recovered after two negative PCRs, clearance, or symptom resolution. CDR3 length: 16 amino acids. J was trimmed by 4 bases and V by 7 bases; bases with no gene match: 13. CDR1 and CDR2 (germline): SEHNR, FQNEAQ (reference sequence). Per the original data handling: Scientists estimated how many nucleated cells there were by amplifying reference gene primers. The data were produced by immunoSEQ multiplex PCR, yet TCRdb's version contains in-frame clones alone and is incomplete. Clonal size and the V and J genes are those of that table, whereas D and trimming came from the DNA. Seen here are some 340,000 clones, around 86% observed once, and the top ten hold about 4.9%.

The specimen was PBMCs or T cells enriched from blood (not recorded which). This chain uses TRBV7-9 with TRBJ2-3; 8 bases map to TRBD1. The sequence was obtained from a woman in her forties or fifties who had recovered from COVID-19. CDR3 amino acids: CASITGQIQGADTQYF. The CDR3 nucleotides are TGTGCCAGCATCACAGGACAAATACAGGGGGCAGATACGCAGTATTTT.